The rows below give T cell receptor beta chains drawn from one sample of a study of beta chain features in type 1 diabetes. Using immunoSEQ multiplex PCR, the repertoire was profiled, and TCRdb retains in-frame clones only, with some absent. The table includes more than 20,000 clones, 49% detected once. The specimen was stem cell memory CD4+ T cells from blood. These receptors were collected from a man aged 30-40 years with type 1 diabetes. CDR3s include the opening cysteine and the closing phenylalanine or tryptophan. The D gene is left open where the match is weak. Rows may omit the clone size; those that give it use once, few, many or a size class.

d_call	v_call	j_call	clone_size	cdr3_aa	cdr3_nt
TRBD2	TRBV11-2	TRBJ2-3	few	CASSLPPSGASGGADTQYF	TGTGCCAGCAGCTTGCCCCCTAGCGGGGCCTCGGGGGGGGCAGATACGCAGTATTTT
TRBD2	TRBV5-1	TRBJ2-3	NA	CASSLGSGGAGTDTQYF	TGCGCCAGCAGCTTGGGGAGCGGGGGGGCCGGCACAGATACGCAGTATTTT
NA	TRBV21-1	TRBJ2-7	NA	CASSKDGAGYPYEQYF	TGTGCCAGCAGCAAAGATGGTGCGGGATATCCCTACGAGCAGTACTTC
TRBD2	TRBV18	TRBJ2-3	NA	CASSGYGLVTDTQYF	TGTGCCAGCTCAGGGTACGGACTAGTCACAGATACGCAGTATTTT
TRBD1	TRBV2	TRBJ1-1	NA	CASGRQGAAEAFF	TGTGCCAGCGGACGACAGGGGGCCGCTGAAGCTTTCTTT
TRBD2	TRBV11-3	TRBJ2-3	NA	CASSPRSGGTSTDTQYF	TGTGCCAGCAGCCCGCGCTCGGGGGGGACTAGCACAGATACGCAGTATTTT
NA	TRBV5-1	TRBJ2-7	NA	CASSLGGSYSYEQYF	TGCGCCAGCAGCTTGGGTGGCAGTTACTCCTACGAGCAGTACTTC
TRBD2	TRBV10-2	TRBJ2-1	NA	CASSPTSGRFHEQFF	TGCGCCAGCAGTCCCACTAGCGGGAGGTTCCATGAGCAGTTCTTC
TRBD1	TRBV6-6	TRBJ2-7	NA	CASSTGQVANEQYF	TGTGCCAGCAGTACTGGACAGGTTGCGAACGAGCAGTACTTC
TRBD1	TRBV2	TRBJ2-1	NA	CASSRTGGSYNEQFF	TGTGCCAGCAGTCGTACAGGGGGCTCCTACAATGAGCAGTTCTTC
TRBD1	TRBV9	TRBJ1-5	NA	CASSVSGGRQPQHF	TGTGCCAGCAGCGTATCAGGGGGGCGACAGCCCCAGCATTTT
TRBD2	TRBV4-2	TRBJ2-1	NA	CASSPRGERGINEQFF	TGTGCCAGCAGCCCTAGGGGGGAGCGGGGGATCAATGAGCAGTTCTTC
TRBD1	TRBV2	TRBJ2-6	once	CATGTGSAGANVLTF	TGTGCCACCGGGACAGGGAGTGCTGGGGCCAACGTCCTGACTTTC
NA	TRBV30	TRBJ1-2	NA	CAWAEGNYGYTF	TGTGCCTGGGCGGAGGGGAACTATGGCTACACCTTC
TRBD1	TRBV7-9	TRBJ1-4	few	CASSTDRAGEKLFF	TGTGCCAGCAGCACCGACAGGGCTGGGGAAAAACTGTTTTTT
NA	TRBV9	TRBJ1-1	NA	CASSVGNSLNTEAFF	TGTGCCAGCAGCGTAGGGAACAGTCTGAACACTGAAGCTTTCTTT
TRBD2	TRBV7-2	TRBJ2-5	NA	CASSLGGLAGGHRETQYF	TGTGCCAGCAGCTTAGGGGGACTAGCGGGAGGGCATAGGGAGACCCAGTACTTC
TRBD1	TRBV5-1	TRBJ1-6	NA	CASSLTGGTPLHF	TGCGCCAGCAGCTTGACAGGGGGGACACCCCTCCACTTT
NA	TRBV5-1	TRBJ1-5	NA	CASSLGQGSNQPQHF	TGCGCCAGCAGCTTGGGGCAGGGGAGCAATCAGCCCCAGCATTTT
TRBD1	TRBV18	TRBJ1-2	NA	CASSPTGQEIYGYTF	TGTGCCAGCTCGCCAACGGGACAGGAGATCTATGGCTACACCTTC
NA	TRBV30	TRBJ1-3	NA	CAWSRGVDPGNTIYF	TGTGCCTGGAGTCGGGGGGTCGATCCTGGAAACACCATATATTTT
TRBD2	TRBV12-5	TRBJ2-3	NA	CASGLLAGAAPDTQYF	TGTGCTAGTGGTTTGCTAGCGGGAGCAGCTCCAGATACGCAGTATTTT
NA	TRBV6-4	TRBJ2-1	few	CASSDSAAGLNEQFF	TGTGCCAGCAGTGACTCTGCGGCGGGGTTAAATGAGCAGTTCTTC
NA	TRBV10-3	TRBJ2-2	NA	CAISERQESNTGELFF	TGTGCCATCAGTGAGAGGCAGGAATCGAACACCGGGGAGCTGTTTTTT
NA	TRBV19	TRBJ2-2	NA	CASSLGENTGELFF	TGTGCCAGTAGTCTCGGGGAGAACACCGGGGAGCTGTTTTTT
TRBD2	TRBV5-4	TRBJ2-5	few	CASSRQAGGQETQYF	TGTGCCAGCAGCCGACAAGCGGGGGGCCAAGAGACCCAGTACTTC
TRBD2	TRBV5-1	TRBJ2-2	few	CASSLEGTSSTGELFF	TGCGCCAGCAGCTTGGAAGGGACTAGCTCGACCGGGGAGCTGTTTTTT
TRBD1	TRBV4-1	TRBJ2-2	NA	CASSRDRGLTGELFF	TGCGCCAGCAGCCGGGACAGGGGGCTCACCGGGGAGCTGTTTTTT
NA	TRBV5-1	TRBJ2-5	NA	CASSFGQQETQYF	TGCGCCAGCAGCTTTGGACAGCAAGAGACCCAGTACTTC
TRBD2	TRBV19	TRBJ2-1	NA	CASRTSSPGLALNEQFF	TGTGCCAGTAGGACCTCCTCTCCGGGACTAGCGCTAAATGAGCAGTTCTTC
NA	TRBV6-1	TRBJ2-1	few	CASSEGQDGRNEQFF	TGTGCCAGCAGTGAAGGTCAGGATGGGCGAAATGAGCAGTTCTTC
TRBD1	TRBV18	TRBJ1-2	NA	CASSRSTGEDYGYTF	TGTGCCAGCTCACGGTCGACAGGGGAAGACTATGGCTACACCTTC
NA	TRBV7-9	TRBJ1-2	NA	CASSLIGGGYGYTF	TGTGCCAGCAGCTTAATCGGGGGTGGATATGGCTACACCTTC
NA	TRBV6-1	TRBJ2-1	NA	CASTRAPGNEQFF	TGTGCCAGCACTAGGGCCCCGGGGAATGAGCAGTTCTTC
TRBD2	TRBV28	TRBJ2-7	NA	CASSSQLGGRASEQYF	TGTGCCAGCAGTTCTCAGCTGGGCGGGAGGGCCTCCGAGCAGTACTTC
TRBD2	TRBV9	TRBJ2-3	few	CASSEDSGRSTDTQYF	TGTGCCAGCAGTGAGGATAGCGGGAGAAGTACAGATACGCAGTATTTT
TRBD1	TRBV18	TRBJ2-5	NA	CASSPLGQGKTQYF	TGTGCCAGCTCACCATTAGGACAGGGGAAGACCCAGTACTTC
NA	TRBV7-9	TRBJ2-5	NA	CASSLGQVAETQYF	TGTGCCAGCAGCTTAGGGCAGGTCGCAGAGACCCAGTACTTC
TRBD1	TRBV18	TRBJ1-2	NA	CASSAGQGSNGGYTF	TGTGCCAGCTCGGCCGGACAGGGGAGTAACGGCGGCTACACCTTC
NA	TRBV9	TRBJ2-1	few	CASSVGALGAREQFF	TGTGCCAGCAGCGTAGGCGCCTTGGGAGCCAGGGAGCAGTTCTTC
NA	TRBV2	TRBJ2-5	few	CASRSVGAVSETQYF	TGTGCCAGCAGAAGCGTAGGGGCAGTATCAGAGACCCAGTACTTC
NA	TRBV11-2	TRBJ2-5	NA	CASSFSPSPQGTQYF	TGTGCCAGCAGCTTTTCTCCCTCCCCGCAGGGGACCCAGTACTTC
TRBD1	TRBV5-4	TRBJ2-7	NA	CANLPGQGGGEVSYEQYF	TGTGCCAACCTTCCGGGACAGGGCGGTGGCGAGGTCTCCTACGAGCAGTACTTC
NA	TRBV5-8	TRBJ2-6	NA	CASSSTGRVSGANVLTF	TGTGCCAGCAGTTCAACAGGGAGGGTTTCTGGGGCCAACGTCCTGACTTTC
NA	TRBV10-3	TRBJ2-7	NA	CAISEREGSGEQYF	TGTGCCATCAGTGAGCGGGAAGGTTCGGGAGAGCAGTACTTC
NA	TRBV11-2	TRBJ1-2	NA	CASSSTSGVAGPYGYTF	TGTGCCAGCAGCTCAACCTCAGGGGTGGCGGGCCCCTATGGCTACACCTTC
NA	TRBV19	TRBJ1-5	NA	CASSLGQLAGQPQHF	TGTGCCAGTAGTCTTGGACAGCTAGCGGGGCAGCCCCAGCATTTT
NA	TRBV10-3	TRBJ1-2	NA	CAISESQYGYTF	TGTGCCATCAGTGAGTCCCAGTATGGCTACACCTTC
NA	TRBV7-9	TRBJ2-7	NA	CASSFASQGHEQYF	TGTGCCAGCAGCTTCGCCTCTCAGGGCCACGAGCAGTACTTC
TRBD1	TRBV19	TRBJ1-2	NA	CASTGQGIDGYTF	TGTGCCAGTACAGGACAGGGTATAGATGGCTACACCTTC
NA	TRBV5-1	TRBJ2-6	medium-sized	CASSLTVPSGANVLTF	TGCGCCAGCAGCTTAACAGTACCATCTGGGGCCAACGTCCTGACTTTC
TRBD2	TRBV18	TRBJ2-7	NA	CASSPLSGGSSYEQYF	TGTGCCAGCTCACCACTGTCGGGAGGGAGCTCCTACGAGCAGTACTTC
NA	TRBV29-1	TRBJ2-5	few	CSVRGSGDLLQETQYF	TGCAGCGTTCGTGGGTCAGGCGATCTTCTACAAGAGACCCAGTACTTC
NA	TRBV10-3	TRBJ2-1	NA	CAISAESSYNEQFF	TGTGCCATCAGTGCTGAGAGCTCCTACAATGAGCAGTTCTTC
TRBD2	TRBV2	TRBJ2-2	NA	CASFRTSGGARAGELFF	TGTGCCAGCTTCCGGACTAGCGGGGGGGCCCGAGCCGGGGAGCTGTTTTTT
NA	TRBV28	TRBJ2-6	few	CASRNRVGANVLTF	TGTGCCAGCAGGAACAGGGTTGGGGCCAACGTCCTGACTTTC
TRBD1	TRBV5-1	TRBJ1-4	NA	CASSRTGGYEKLFF	TGCGCCAGCAGCCGGACAGGGGGGTATGAAAAACTGTTTTTT